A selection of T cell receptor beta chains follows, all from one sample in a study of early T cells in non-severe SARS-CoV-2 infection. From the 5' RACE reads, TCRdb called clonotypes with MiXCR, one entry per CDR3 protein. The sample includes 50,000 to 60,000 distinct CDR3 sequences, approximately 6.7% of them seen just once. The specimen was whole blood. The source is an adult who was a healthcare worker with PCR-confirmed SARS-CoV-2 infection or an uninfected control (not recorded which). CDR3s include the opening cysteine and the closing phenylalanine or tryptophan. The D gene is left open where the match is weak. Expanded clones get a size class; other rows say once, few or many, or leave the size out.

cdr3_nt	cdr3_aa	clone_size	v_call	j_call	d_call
TGCAGTCCTCCGTCTGGCTACACCTTC	CSPPSGYTF	many	TRBV20-1	TRBJ1-2	-
TGTGCCAGCAGCCGAGGACATCCTGTAGCCAAAAACATTCAGTACTTC	CASSRGHPVAKNIQYF	few	TRBV12-3/TRBV12-4	TRBJ2-4	-
TGTGCCAGCGATAGAACTGGGGCCAAAAACATTCAGTACTTC	CASDRTGAKNIQYF	-	TRBV28	TRBJ2-4	-
TGTGCCAGCAGTTCCCCCGGCAACTCCTACGAGCAGTACTTC	CASSSPGNSYEQYF	many	TRBV12-3/TRBV12-4	TRBJ2-7	-
TGTGCCAGCAGTCGATCGCCCCTAGAGGGGGAAGCTTTCTTT	CASSRSPLEGEAFF	many	TRBV27	TRBJ1-1	-
TGTGCCAGCAGTTTTTCATCGGCGGGGGGGCAGGTAGACATTCAGTACTTC	CASSFSSAGGQVDIQYF	many	TRBV12-3/TRBV12-4	TRBJ2-4	TRBD2
TGTGCCAGCAGTTTATTCGTCCCAGGGGGCGCTCGGGGCCAAGAGACCCAGTACTTC	CASSLFVPGGARGQETQYF	many	TRBV12-3/TRBV12-4	TRBJ2-5	TRBD1
TGTGCCAGCAGCCAAGATCTATGGCCACCAAACAATGAGCAGTTCTTC	CASSQDLWPPNNEQFF	-	TRBV14	TRBJ2-1	-
TGTGCCGGTTGGAGGGGGGGCCAGGATACGCAGTATTTT	CAGWRGGQDTQYF	few	TRBV7-9	TRBJ2-3	-
TGCAGCGTTGAGAAGGGATTTAATGAAAAACTGTTTTTT	CSVEKGFNEKLFF	many	TRBV29-1	TRBJ1-4	-
TGTGCCAGCAGCTTGAGGTCCGGTGGGGAGCAGTACTTC	CASSLRSGGEQYF	many	TRBV5-5	TRBJ2-7	-
TGTGCCATCAGGGGAGAGTACAATGAGCAGTTCTTC	CAIRGEYNEQFF	-	TRBV10-3	TRBJ2-1	-
TGTGCCAGTAGTACCGGACTAGCGGGGGGCACAGATACGCAGTATTTT	CASSTGLAGGTDTQYF	many	TRBV19	TRBJ2-3	TRBD2
TGTGCCAGCAGTTTCCGGGACAGGGGTGGAGAGACCCAGTACTTC	CASSFRDRGGETQYF	many	TRBV28	TRBJ2-5	TRBD1
TGTGCCACCAGCAGAGATGGGACAGGGGGCTTCGAGACCCAGTACTTC	CATSRDGTGGFETQYF	many	TRBV15	TRBJ2-5	TRBD1
TGTGCCAGCAGCTCTAGCTCTTACAAGGGGACTGAAGCTTTCTTT	CASSSSSYKGTEAFF	many	TRBV7-2	TRBJ1-1	-
TGCGCCAGCAGCCAAGATGCCTGGGATAATGAAAAACTGTTTTTT	CASSQDAWDNEKLFF	-	TRBV4-1	TRBJ1-4	-
TGTGCCAGCAGCAAAGGACTAGCGGGGGGGCCCTGGAAGGACCACGAGCAGTACTTC	CASSKGLAGGPWKDHEQYF	many	TRBV7-9	TRBJ2-7	TRBD2
TGTGCCAGCAGCCCCGGGTCAAGCGGAAACACCATATATTTT	CASSPGSSGNTIYF	many	TRBV28	TRBJ1-3	-
TGTGCCAGCAGCGCAACAGGGGATCCCTATGGCTACACCTTC	CASSATGDPYGYTF	-	TRBV9	TRBJ1-2	TRBD1
TGTGCCAGCAGAAAACCCGGGACAGGGAGCTCCTACGAGCAGTACTTC	CASRKPGTGSSYEQYF	-	TRBV11-2	TRBJ2-7	TRBD1
TGTGCCAGTAGGACCGACGGTTACTCCTACGAGCAGTACTTC	CASRTDGYSYEQYF	many	TRBV19	TRBJ2-7	-
TGTGCCAGCAGCAGTCGGCGCGGGCCAACCTCCGAGCAGTACTTC	CASSSRRGPTSEQYF	-	TRBV12-3/TRBV12-4	TRBJ2-7	-
TGTGCCAGCAGCCCGCGCCGGACTAGCGGGGAGGATACGCAGTATTTT	CASSPRRTSGEDTQYF	few	TRBV5-6	TRBJ2-3	TRBD2
TGTGCCAGCAGTCAAGACAGGGGTAGCACCTACGAGCAGTACTTC	CASSQDRGSTYEQYF	many	TRBV6-2/TRBV6-3	TRBJ2-7	TRBD1
TGTGCCAGCAGCTCCAATTTTATTAGGAACACTGAAGCTTTCTTT	CASSSNFIRNTEAFF	many	TRBV11-3	TRBJ1-1	-
TGTGCCAGCAGTGGCGGACAGTGGAACATGAACACTGAAGCTTTCTTT	CASSGGQWNMNTEAFF	many	TRBV6-5	TRBJ1-1	-
TGTGCCAGCAGTGAATGCCTCGAGGCTAGCGGGGGCCTAAGCTCCTACAATGAGCAGTTCTTC	CASSECLEASGGLSSYNEQFF	-	TRBV25-1	TRBJ2-1	TRBD2
TGCGCCAGCAGCCAAGAAACTAGCGGGGGGTACAATGAGCAGTTCTTC	CASSQETSGGYNEQFF	few	TRBV4-3	TRBJ2-1	TRBD2
TGCGCCAGCAGCTTGGTTGTGGGGCTGAACACTGAAGCTTTCTTT	CASSLVVGLNTEAFF	few	TRBV5-1	TRBJ1-1	-
TGTGCCAGCAGCACCCAGGGGATAGGAGAGACCCAGTACTTC	CASSTQGIGETQYF	few	TRBV7-8	TRBJ2-5	-
TGTGCCACCAGTGAGGGACAGGGCACTGAAGCTTTCTTT	CATSEGQGTEAFF	many	TRBV24-1	TRBJ1-1	TRBD1
TGCGCCAGCAGCCGGGACCGGGTCAAGGGGGATACGCAGTATTTT	CASSRDRVKGDTQYF	many	TRBV4-3	TRBJ2-3	-
TGTGCCAGCAGTGACAGGGGGCCTGGCAATCAGCCCCAGCATTTT	CASSDRGPGNQPQHF	many	TRBV12-3/TRBV12-4	TRBJ1-5	TRBD1
TGTGCCAGCAGTACCAGGGACAGGGACAATCAGCCCCAGCATTTT	CASSTRDRDNQPQHF	many	TRBV12-3/TRBV12-4	TRBJ1-5	TRBD1
TGTGCCAGCAGCCAAGTCCGACTAACAACTAATGAAAAACTGTTTTTT	CASSQVRLTTNEKLFF	many	TRBV14	TRBJ1-4	-
TGTGCCAGCAGCGTAGCGGGGGTAGGCTCTCCAGGGAGCTCTGAAAACACCATATATTTT	CASSVAGVGSPGSSENTIYF	many	TRBV9	TRBJ1-3	-
TGTGCCACCAGCAGAGGGGCCGGGGCGAGCTCCTACGAGCAGTACTTC	CATSRGAGASSYEQYF	few	TRBV15	TRBJ2-7	-
TGCAGCGTCTCTAATAGCGGGGGAAGGGGTACGCAGTATTTT	CSVSNSGGRGTQYF	many	TRBV29-1	TRBJ2-3	TRBD2
TGTGCCAGCAGCGATCAACAGGGGAGTTCACCCCTCCACTTT	CASSDQQGSSPLHF	few	TRBV5-4	TRBJ1-6	TRBD1
TGTGCCAGCAGCTTGGACCGACTAAGCTCCTACGAGCAGTACTTC	CASSLDRLSSYEQYF	many	TRBV5-4	TRBJ2-7	-
TGCGCCAGCAGCCAAGTTCCTGGGGTCAATCAGCCCCAGCATTTT	CASSQVPGVNQPQHF	few	TRBV4-3	TRBJ1-5	-
TGCAGTGCTACCCGTAGCGGGGGGGACCTACGGACCCAGTACTTC	CSATRSGGDLRTQYF	many	TRBV20-1	TRBJ2-5	TRBD2
TGTGCCAGCAGTGGCGGCAGGTTCTACTACGAGCAGTACTTC	CASSGGRFYYEQYF	many	TRBV2	TRBJ2-7	-
TGCAGCGTTGAAGGAGCGGGGGGTAGCACAGATACGCAGTATTTT	CSVEGAGGSTDTQYF	many	TRBV29-1	TRBJ2-3	TRBD2
TGCGCCAGCAGCTTCACTGGAGGGGACACTGAAGCTTTCTTT	CASSFTGGDTEAFF	many	TRBV5-1	TRBJ1-1	-
TGCAGTGCTAGTACCGGGGAGGCCACAGATACGCAGTATTTT	CSASTGEATDTQYF	few	TRBV20-1	TRBJ2-3	-
TGTGCCAGCTCACCAAGGATTGACTACGCTGAAGCTTTCTTT	CASSPRIDYAEAFF	few	TRBV18	TRBJ1-1	-
TGTGCCAGTAGTATCGAGGGTGGGACTGAAGCTTTCTTT	CASSIEGGTEAFF	many	TRBV19	TRBJ1-1	-